This TCR beta chain emerged from a study of blood T cell repertoires in COVID-19. The CDR3 has 14 residues. The ends lost 6 bases at V and 7 bases at J; junction bases unmatched: 9. Germline V gives CDR1 MNHEY, CDR2 SMNVEV (reference sequence). In the authors' methods: Nucleated cell number was recorded as an estimate derived from reference gene primer amplification. Data came from immunoSEQ multiplex PCR; TCRdb stores just in-frame clones and leaves some out. V and J calls and clone size are those listed in that table; D and trimming were worked out from the DNA. The sample contains approximately 470,000 clones, roughly nine tenths of which appear only once.

This clonotype was obtained from a woman younger than 35 who had recovered from COVID-19. The sequenced sample consisted of PBMCs or T cells enriched from blood (not recorded which). This chain connects TRBV27 to TRBJ1-5, with 7 bases aligning to TRBD1. CDR3 DNA sequence: TGTGCCAGCAGCCCCACAGGGGAGCGGCAGCCCCAGCATTTT. It codes for CASSPTGERQPQHF.